Shown below are 9 T cell receptor beta chains from a single sample sequenced in a study of cytomegalovirus exposure and HLA in healthy donors. Amplification used 60 Vbeta primers and 13 Jbeta primers. This table comes from immunoSEQ multiplex PCR, and its TCRdb copy is limited to in-frame clones, with some not included. The sample includes roughly 150,000 clones, about 80% of them seen just once. Sequencing used PBMCs. The receptors derive from a young man in good health and CMV-seropositive.

The rearrangement uses TRBV19 and TRBJ2-3, with D possibly being TRBD1 (6 bases). Germline CDR1 LNHDA, CDR2 SQIVND (reference sequence). The ends were cut back, 7 bases at V and 4 bases at J, with 18 bases in the middle. The CDR3 covers 15 residues. The CDR3 DNA is TGTGCCAGTAATGAGGACAGACGCTCGTCAGATACGCAGTATTTT. It encodes CASNEDRRSSDTQYF.

The chain employs TRBV28 and TRBJ2-7; 8 bases agree with TRBD2. Per the germline V gene, CDR1 is MDHEN and CDR2 is SYDVKM. This CDR3 region has 14 residues. Losses at the gene ends were 10 bases for V and 0 bases for J; bases not matched to a gene: 8. CDR3: CATQLAGPSYEQYF. In nucleotides, the CDR3 is TGTGCCACCCAATTAGCGGGGCCCTCCTACGAGCAGTACTTC.

Concerning this clone: A junction boundary mismatches the germline segment, possibly from a read error. The V and J genes are TRBV6-5 and TRBJ1-1, with 7 bases that match TRBD1. Germline V gene sequence: CDR1 MNHEY, CDR2 SVGAGI. The CDR3 contains 14 residues. The CDR3 DNA reads as TGTGCCAGCGGAATAGTGACAGGGACCAGCGTACTTCGTTTT. It yields the protein CASGIVTGTSVLRF.

The chain employs TRBV15 and TRBJ2-1, with TRBD1 as a possible D gene (5 bases). Germline values: CDR1 LNHNV, CDR2 YYDKDF (reference sequence). CDR3 length: 12 amino acids. The V and J ends lost 0 bases and 8 bases respectively, with 5 bases between them. The CDR3 nucleotides are TGTGCCACCAGCAGAGAAGGGGATGAGCAGTTCTTC. This codes for CATSREGDEQFF. Full variable domain (rest looked up from reference TRBV15 and TRBJ2-1): DAMVIQNPRYQVTQFGKPVTLSCSQTLNHNVMYWYQQKSSQAPKLLFHYYDKDFNNEADTPDNFQSRRPNTSFCFLDIRSPGLGDTAMYLCATSREGDEQFFGPGTRLTVL.

The J gene is TRBJ2-1, the V gene TRBV28; 8 bases agree with TRBD2. V gave up 2 bases and J gave up 5 bases; unmatched junction bases: 2. CDR3 length: 14 residues. CDR1 is MDHEN and CDR2 is SYDVKM in the germline V gene. CDR3 sequence (DNA): TGTGCCAGCAGTTTAGCGGGAGGAGACAATGAGCAGTTCTTC. This encodes CASSLAGGDNEQFF. The full variable domain, its missing parts supplied by reference TRBV28 and TRBJ2-1, is DVKVTQSSRYLVKRTGEKVFLECVQDMDHENMFWYRQDPGLGLRLIYFSYDVKMKEKGDIPEGYSVSREKKERFSLILESASTNQTSMYLCASSLAGGDNEQFFGPGTRLTVL.

A single count supports this clone. This chain joins TRBV7-2 and TRBJ2-7; 7 bases are shared with TRBD2. There are 13 residues in the CDR3. Germline-derived CDR1 and CDR2 are SGHTA and FQGNSA. The V gene end was trimmed by 5 bases and the J gene end by 7 bases; junction bases not matched to a gene: 8. The CDR3: CASSPAGPREQYF. The CDR3 region has the DNA TGTGCCAGCAGCCCAGCGGGACCGAGGGAGCAGTACTTC.

The chain couples TRBV7-6 to TRBJ2-5; 10 nucleotides align to TRBD2. Germline CDR1 is SGHVS and CDR2 is FNYEAQ. The V segment lost 5 bases and the J segment 4 bases; nucleotides outside the gene matches: 4. The CDR3 has 14 residues. In DNA, the CDR3 is TGTGCCAGCAGCCACCGGACTAGCGGAGAGACCCAGTACTTC. This gives the protein CASSHRTSGETQYF.

The genes are TRBV5-1 and TRBJ2-7, with 7 positions matching TRBD1. The V gene end was trimmed by 4 bases and the J gene end by 2 bases; junction bases not matched to a gene: 3. CDR3 length: 13 residues. Per the germline V gene, CDR1 is SGHRS and CDR2 is YFSETQ. The CDR3 bases are TGCGCCAGCAGCAAGACAGGGACCTACGAGCAGTACTTC. It encodes CASSKTGTYEQYF. Drawing the rest from reference TRBV5-1 and TRBJ2-7, the complete variable domain is KAGVTQTPRYLIKTRGQQVTLSCSPISGHRSVSWYQQTPGQGLQFLFEYFSETQRNKGNFPGRFSGRQFSNSRSEMNVSTLELGDSALYLCASSKTGTYEQYFGPGTRLTVT.

As DNA, the CDR3 is TGTGCCAGCAGCGTGCCGACTAGCGGGCCTTACAATGAGCAGTTCTTC. Translated, it gives CASSVPTSGPYNEQFF. The chain uses TRBV9 and TRBJ2-1; 10 nucleotides line up with TRBD2. With 2 bases clipped from V and 4 bases from J, the junction kept 6 bases outside the gene matches. CDR1 and CDR2 (germline): SGDLS, YYNGEE. The CDR3 sequence is 16 residues long.